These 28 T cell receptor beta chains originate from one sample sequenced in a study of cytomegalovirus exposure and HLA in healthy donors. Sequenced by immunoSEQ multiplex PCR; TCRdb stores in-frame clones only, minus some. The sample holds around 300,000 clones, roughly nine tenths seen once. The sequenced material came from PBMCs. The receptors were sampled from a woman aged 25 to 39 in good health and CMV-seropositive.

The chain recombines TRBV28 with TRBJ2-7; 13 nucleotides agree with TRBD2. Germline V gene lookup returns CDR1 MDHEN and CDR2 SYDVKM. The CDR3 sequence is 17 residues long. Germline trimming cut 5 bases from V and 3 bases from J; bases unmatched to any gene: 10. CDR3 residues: CASSDGLAGARFYEQYF. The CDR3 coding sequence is TGTGCCAGCAGTGACGGACTAGCGGGGGCCCGTTTCTACGAGCAGTACTTC.

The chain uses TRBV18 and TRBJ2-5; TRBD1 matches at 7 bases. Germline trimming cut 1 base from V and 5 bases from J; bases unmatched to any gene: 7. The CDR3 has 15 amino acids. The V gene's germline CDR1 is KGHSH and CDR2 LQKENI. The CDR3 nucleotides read TGTGCCAGCTCACCACAGTCGACAGGGTTGGAGACCCAGTACTTC. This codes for CASSPQSTGLETQYF.

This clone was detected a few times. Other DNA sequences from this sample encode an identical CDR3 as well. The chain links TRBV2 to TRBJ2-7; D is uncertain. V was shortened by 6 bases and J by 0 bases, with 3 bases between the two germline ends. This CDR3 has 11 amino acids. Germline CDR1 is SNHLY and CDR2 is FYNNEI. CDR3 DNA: TGTGCCAGCAGCCACTCCTACGAGCAGTACTTC. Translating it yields CASSHSYEQYF.

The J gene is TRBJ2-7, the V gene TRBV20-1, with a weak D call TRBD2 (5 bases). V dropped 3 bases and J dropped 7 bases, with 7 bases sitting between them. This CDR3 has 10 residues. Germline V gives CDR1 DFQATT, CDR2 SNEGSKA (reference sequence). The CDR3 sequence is CSASPGEQYF. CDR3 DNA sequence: TGCAGTGCTAGCCCGGGGGAGCAGTACTTC.

The CDR3 spells CASSLLANTEAFF. The CDR3 DNA is TGTGCCAGCAGTTTACTGGCGAACACTGAAGCTTTCTTT. V is TRBV27 and J is TRBJ1-1; D unresolved. V was pared by 2 bases and J by 1 base, with 5 bases between. Germline V gene data show CDR1 as MNHEY and CDR2 as SMNVEV (reference sequence). This CDR3 has 13 residues.

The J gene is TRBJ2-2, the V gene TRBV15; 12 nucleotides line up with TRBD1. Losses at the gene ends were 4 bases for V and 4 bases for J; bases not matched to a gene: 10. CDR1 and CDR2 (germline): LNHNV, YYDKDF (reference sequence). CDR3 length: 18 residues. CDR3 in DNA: TGTGCCACCAGCATCAGCCCGGGACAGGGGGCAATCACCGGGGAGCTGTTTTTT. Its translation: CATSISPGQGAITGELFF.

Here the CDR3 DNA reads TGTGCCAGCAGCCACAAAAAAGAACCAGGACTAGCGGTGGCTGGGGAGCTGTTTTTT. It is translated as CASSHKKEPGLAVAGELFF. The chain carries TRBV9 and TRBJ2-2; 10 positions match TRBD2. The V and J ends lost 4 bases and 8 bases, in that order; junction bases with no gene match: 20. The CDR3 loop spans 19 amino acids. Germline V gives CDR1 SGDLS, CDR2 YYNGEE.

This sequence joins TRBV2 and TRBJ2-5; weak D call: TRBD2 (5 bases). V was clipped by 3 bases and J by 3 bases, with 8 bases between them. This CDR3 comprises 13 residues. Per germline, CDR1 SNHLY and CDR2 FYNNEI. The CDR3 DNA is TGTGCCAGCAGTGAGGGGAGAAAAGAGACCCAGTACTTC. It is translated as CASSEGRKETQYF.

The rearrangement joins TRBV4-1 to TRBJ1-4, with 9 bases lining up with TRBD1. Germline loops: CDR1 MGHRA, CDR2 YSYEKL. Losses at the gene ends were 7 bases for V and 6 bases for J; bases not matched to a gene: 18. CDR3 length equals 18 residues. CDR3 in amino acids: CASTPTPGHRGQDEKLFF. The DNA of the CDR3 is TGCGCCAGCACCCCAACGCCGGGGCACAGGGGGCAGGATGAAAAACTGTTTTTT.

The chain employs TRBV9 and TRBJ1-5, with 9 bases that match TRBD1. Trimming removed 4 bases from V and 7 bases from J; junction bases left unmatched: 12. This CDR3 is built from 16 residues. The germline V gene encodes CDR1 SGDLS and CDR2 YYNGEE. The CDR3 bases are TGTGCCAGCAGCCCCTCACCGGGACAGGGAGGACAGCCCCAGCATTTT. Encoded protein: CASSPSPGQGGQPQHF.

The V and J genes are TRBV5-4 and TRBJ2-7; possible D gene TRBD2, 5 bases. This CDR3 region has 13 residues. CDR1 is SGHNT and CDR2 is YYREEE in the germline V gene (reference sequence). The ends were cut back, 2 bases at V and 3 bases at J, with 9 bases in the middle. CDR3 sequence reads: CASSFEGGYEQYF. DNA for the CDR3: TGTGCCAGCAGCTTCGAAGGAGGCTACGAGCAGTACTTC.

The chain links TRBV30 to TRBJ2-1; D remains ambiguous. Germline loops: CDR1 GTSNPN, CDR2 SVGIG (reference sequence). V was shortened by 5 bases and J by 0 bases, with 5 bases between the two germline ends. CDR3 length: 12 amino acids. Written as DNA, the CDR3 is TGTGCCTGGTCGAGCTCCTACAATGAGCAGTTCTTC. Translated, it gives CAWSSSYNEQFF.

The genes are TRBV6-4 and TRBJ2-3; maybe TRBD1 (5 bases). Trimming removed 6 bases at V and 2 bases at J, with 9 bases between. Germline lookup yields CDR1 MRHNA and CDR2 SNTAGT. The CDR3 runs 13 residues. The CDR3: CASSPGNTDTQYF. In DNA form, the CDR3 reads TGTGCCAGCAGCCCAGGGAACACAGATACGCAGTATTTT.

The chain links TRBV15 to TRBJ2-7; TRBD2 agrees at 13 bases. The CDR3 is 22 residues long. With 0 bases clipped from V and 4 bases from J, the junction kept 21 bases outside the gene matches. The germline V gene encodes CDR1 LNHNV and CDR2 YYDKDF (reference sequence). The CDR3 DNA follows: TGTGCCACCAGCAGAGATTCCCAAATTCCGGGACTAGCGGGAAAGGGCCTATACGAGCAGTACTTC. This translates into CATSRDSQIPGLAGKGLYEQYF.

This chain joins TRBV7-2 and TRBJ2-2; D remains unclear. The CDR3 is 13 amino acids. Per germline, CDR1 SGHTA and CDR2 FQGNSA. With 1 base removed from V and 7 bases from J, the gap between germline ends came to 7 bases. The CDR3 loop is CASSLVGSGELFF. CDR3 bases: TGTGCCAGCAGCTTAGTGGGCAGCGGGGAGCTGTTTTTT.

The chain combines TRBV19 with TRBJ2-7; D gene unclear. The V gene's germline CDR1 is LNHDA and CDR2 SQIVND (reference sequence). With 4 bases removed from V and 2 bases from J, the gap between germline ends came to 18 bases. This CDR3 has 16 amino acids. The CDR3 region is CASSTPPQGSAYEQYF. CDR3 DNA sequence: TGTGCCAGTAGTACGCCCCCACAAGGGTCAGCCTACGAGCAGTACTTC.

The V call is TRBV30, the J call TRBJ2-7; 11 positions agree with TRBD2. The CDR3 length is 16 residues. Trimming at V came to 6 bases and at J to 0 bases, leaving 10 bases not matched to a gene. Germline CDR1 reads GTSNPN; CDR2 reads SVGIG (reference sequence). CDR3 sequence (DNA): TGTGCCTGCCAGGAACTAGCGGGGGACCTCTCCTACGAGCAGTACTTC. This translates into CACQELAGDLSYEQYF.

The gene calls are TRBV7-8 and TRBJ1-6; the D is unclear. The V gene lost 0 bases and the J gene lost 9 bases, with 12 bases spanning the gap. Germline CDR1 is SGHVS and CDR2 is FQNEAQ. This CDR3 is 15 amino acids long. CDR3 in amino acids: CASSLAGGYLSPLHF. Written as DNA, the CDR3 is TGTGCCAGCAGCTTAGCCGGAGGGTATCTTTCACCCCTCCACTTT.

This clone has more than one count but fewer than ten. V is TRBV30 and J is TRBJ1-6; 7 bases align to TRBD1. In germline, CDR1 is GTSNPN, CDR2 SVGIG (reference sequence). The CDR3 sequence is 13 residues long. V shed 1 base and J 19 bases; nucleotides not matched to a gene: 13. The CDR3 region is CAWSGTGYAESHF. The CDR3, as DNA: TGTGCCTGGAGTGGGACAGGCTATGCAGAATCACACTTT.

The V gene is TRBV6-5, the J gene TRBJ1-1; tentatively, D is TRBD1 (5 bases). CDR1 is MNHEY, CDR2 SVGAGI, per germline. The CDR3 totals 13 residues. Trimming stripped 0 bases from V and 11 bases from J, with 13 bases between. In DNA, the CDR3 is TGTGCCAGCAGTTACTCGATGGACAATTGGGCTTTCTTT. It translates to CASSYSMDNWAFF.

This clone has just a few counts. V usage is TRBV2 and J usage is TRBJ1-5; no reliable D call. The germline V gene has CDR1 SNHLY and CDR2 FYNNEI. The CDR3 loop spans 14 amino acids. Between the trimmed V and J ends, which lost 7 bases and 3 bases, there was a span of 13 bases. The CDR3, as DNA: TGTGCCAGCAAGATTGGCCAGGTCAATCAGCCCCAGCATTTT. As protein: CASKIGQVNQPQHF.

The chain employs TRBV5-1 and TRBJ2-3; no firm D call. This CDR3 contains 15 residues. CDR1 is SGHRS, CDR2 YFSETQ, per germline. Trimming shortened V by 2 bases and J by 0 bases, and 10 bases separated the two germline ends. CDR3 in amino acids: CASSLRLFSTDTQYF. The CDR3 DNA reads TGCGCCAGCAGCTTAAGACTTTTCAGCACAGATACGCAGTATTTT.

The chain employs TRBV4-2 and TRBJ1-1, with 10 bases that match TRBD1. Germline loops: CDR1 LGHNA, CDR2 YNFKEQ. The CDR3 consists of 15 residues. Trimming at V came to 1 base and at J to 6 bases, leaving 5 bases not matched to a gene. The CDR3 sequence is CASSQGPGTGAEAFF. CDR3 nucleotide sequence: TGTGCCAGCAGCCAAGGCCCGGGGACAGGGGCTGAAGCTTTCTTT.

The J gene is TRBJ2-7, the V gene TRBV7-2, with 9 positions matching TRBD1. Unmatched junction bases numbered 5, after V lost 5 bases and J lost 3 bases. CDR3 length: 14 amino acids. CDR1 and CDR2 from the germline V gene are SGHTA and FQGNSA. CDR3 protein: CASSADRGDYEQYF. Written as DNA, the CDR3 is TGTGCCAGCAGCGCCGACAGGGGGGACTACGAGCAGTACTTC.

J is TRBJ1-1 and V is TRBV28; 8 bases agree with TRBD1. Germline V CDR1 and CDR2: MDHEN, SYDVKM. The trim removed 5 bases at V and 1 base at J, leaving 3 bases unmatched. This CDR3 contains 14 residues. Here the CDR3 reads CASSIGQGNTEAFF. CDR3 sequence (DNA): TGTGCCAGCAGTATAGGACAGGGGAACACTGAAGCTTTCTTT.

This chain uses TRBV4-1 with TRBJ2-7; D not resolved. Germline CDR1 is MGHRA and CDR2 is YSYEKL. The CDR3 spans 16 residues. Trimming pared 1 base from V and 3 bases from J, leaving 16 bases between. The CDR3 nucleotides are TGCGCCAGCAGCCAAGCCCAACTATCATCCCTCTACGAGCAGTACTTC. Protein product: CASSQAQLSSLYEQYF.

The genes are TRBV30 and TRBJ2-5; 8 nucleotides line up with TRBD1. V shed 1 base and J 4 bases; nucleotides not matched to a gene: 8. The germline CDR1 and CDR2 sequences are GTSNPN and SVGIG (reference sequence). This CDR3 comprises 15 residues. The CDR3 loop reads CAWSGDRGRGETQYF. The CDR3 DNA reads TGTGCCTGGAGTGGTGACAGGGGAAGAGGAGAGACCCAGTACTTC.

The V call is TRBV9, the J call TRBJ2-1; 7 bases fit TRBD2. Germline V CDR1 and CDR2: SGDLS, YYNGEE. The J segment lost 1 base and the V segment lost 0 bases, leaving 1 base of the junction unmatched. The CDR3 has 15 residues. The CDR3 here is CASSVAGGSYNEQFF. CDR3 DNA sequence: TGTGCCAGCAGCGTAGCCGGGGGGTCCTACAATGAGCAGTTCTTC. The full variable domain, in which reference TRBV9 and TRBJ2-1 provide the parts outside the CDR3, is DSGVTQTPKHLITATGQRVTLRCSPRSGDLSVYWYQQSLDQGLQFLIQYYNGEERAKGNILERFSAQQFPDLHSELNLSSLELGDSALYFCASSVAGGSYNEQFFGPGTRLTVL.